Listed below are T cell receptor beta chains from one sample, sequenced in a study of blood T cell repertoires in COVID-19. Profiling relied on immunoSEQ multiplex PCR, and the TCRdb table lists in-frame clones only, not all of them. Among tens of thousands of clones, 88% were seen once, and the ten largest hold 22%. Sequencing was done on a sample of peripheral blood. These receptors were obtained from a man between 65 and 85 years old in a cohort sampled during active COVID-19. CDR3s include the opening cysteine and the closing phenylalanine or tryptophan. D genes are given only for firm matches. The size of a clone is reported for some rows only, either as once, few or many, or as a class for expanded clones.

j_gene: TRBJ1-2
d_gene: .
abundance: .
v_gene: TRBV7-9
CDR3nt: TGTGCCAGCAGCTTAGCGGCGGTCAGGGCCTATGGCTACACCTTC
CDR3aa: CASSLAAVRAYGYTF

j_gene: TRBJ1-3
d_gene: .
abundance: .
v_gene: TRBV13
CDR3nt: TGTGCCAGCAGCTCGTACCCAGGGAAAGGAAACACCATATATTTT
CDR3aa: CASSSYPGKGNTIYF

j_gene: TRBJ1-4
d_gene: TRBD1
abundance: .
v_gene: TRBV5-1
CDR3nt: TGCGCCAGCAGCCCAGGACAGGGCAATGAAAAACTGTTTTTT
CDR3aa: CASSPGQGNEKLFF

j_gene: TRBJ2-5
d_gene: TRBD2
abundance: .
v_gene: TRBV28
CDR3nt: TGTGCCAGCAGCATGGGACTAGCGGAGACCGCGGGTCCAGAGACCCAGTACTTC
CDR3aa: CASSMGLAETAGPETQYF

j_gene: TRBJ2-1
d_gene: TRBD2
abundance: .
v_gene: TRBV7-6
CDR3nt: TGTGCCAGCAGCAAGACTAGCGGGACGCCCTCCTACAATGAGCAGTTCTTC
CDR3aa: CASSKTSGTPSYNEQFF

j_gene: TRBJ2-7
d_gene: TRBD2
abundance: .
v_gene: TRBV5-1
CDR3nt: TGCGCCAGCTCGCGGGAGGGAGGCCCGTCATCCTACGAGCAGTACTTC
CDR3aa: CASSREGGPSSYEQYF

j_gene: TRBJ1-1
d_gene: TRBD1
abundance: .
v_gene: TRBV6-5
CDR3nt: TGTGCCAGCAGAGATAGGGACAGAAGCACTGAAGCTTTCTTT
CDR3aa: CASRDRDRSTEAFF

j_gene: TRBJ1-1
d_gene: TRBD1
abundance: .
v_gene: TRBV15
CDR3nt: TGTGCCACCAGCGGATACGGACAGGGGAACACTGAAGCTTTCTTT
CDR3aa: CATSGYGQGNTEAFF

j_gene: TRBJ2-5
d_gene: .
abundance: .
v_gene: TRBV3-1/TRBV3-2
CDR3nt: TGTGCCAGCAGCCATACCCAGGCTAAGGAGACCCAGTACTTC
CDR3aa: CASSHTQAKETQYF

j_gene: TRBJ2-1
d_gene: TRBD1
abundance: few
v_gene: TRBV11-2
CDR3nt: TGTGCCAGCAGCCCAGGACAGGGGTTTTACAATGAGCAGTTCTTC
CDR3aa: CASSPGQGFYNEQFF

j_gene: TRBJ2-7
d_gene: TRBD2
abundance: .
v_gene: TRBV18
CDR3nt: TGTGCCAGCTCAAGGGGACTAGCGGGAGAATTGGAGCAGTACTTC
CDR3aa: CASSRGLAGELEQYF

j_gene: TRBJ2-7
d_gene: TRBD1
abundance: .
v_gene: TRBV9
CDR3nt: TGTGCCAGCACCCCAGGGGGGACAGGGTCCTACGAGCAGTACTTC
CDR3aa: CASTPGGTGSYEQYF

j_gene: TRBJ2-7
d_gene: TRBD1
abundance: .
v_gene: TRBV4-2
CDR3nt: TGTGCCAGCAGCTTGACGGGACAGGGGGAGTACGAGCAGTACTTC
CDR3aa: CASSLTGQGEYEQYF

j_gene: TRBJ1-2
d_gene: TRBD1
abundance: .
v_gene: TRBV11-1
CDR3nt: TGTGCCAGCACCCCCGGACAGGGGGCTCCGGGGGGCTACACCTTC
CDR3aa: CASTPGQGAPGGYTF

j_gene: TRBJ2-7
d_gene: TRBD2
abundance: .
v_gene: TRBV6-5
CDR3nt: TGTGCCAGCTCTGTAGCGGGAGGCTCCTACGAGCAGTACTTC
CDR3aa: CASSVAGGSYEQYF

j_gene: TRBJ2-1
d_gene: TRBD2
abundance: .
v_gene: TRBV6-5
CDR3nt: TGTGCCAGTATGGGGGGGTCCTACAATGAGCAGTTCTTC
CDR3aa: CASMGGSYNEQFF

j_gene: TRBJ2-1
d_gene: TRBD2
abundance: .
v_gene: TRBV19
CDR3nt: TGTGCCAGTAGTTTTAGCGGGGCCAAGGGGGATGAGCAGTTCTTC
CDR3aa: CASSFSGAKGDEQFF

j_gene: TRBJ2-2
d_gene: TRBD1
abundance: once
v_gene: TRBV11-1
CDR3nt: TGTGCCAGCAGCCTAGCCTGGGACAGGGTAGCCGGGGAGCTGTTTTTT
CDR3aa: CASSLAWDRVAGELFF

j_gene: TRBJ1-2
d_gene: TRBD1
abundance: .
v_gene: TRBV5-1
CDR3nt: TGCGCCAGCAGCGCGGGACAGTTTAACTATGGCTACACCTTC
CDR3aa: CASSAGQFNYGYTF

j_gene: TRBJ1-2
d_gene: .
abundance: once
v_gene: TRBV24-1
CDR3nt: TGTGCCACCAGTGATACTGGTTATGGCTACACCTTC
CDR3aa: CATSDTGYGYTF

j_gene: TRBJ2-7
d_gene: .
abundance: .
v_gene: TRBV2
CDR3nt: TGTGCCAGCAAAGGGCCAGGGGCCGCAAGGTACGAGCAGTACTTC
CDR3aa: CASKGPGAARYEQYF

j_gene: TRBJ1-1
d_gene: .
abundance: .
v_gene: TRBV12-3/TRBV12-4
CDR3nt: TGTGCCAGCAGTTTAAGGTTGGGGCTTGAAGCTTTCTTT
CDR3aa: CASSLRLGLEAFF

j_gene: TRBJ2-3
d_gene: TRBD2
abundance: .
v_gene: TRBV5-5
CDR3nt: TGTGCCAGCAGCCGGGGGGATGCGCAAGATACGCAGTATTTT
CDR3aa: CASSRGDAQDTQYF

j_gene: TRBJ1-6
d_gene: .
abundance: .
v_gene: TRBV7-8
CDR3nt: TGTGCCAGCAGTTCCGGGAGGCAGCGGTGGGATTCACCCCTCCACTTT
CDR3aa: CASSSGRQRWDSPLHF

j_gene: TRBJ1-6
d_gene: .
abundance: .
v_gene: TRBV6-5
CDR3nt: TGTGCCAGCAGTCCCGATGGGGTACGGGGATCACCCCTCCACTTT
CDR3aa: CASSPDGVRGSPLHF

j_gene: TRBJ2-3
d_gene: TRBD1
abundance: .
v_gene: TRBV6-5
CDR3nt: TGTGCCAGCAGTCTAGGACAGGGGGCTGATACGCAGTATTTT
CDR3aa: CASSLGQGADTQYF

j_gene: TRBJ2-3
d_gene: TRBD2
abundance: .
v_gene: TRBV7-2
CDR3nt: TGTGCCAGCAGCCGTTTGGGTGCGGGAGGGAGCACAGATACGCAGTATTTT
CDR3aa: CASSRLGAGGSTDTQYF

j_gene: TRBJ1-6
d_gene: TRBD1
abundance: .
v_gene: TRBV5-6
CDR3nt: TGTGCCAGCAGTTCGGGACAGCATAATTCACCCCTCCACTTT
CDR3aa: CASSSGQHNSPLHF

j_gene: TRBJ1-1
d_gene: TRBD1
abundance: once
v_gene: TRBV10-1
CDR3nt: TGCGCCAGCAGTGATTCGGGGACAGGGAACACTGAAGCTTTCTTT
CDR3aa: CASSDSGTGNTEAFF

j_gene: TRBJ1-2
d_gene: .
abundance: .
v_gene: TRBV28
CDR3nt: TGTGCCAGCAGTCTCAAACAGGGAGGGGGAAACTATGGCTACACCTTC
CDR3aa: CASSLKQGGGNYGYTF

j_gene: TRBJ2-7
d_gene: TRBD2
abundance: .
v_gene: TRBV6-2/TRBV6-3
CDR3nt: TGTGCCAGCAGCCAGAGGGGGATAGCGGGAAGCTACGAGCAGTACTTC
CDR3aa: CASSQRGIAGSYEQYF

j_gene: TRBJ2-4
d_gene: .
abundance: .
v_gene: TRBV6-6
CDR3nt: TGTGCCAGCAGTTCTCAGGGTGGATGGTTGGAAAACATTCAGTACTTC
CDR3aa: CASSSQGGWLENIQYF

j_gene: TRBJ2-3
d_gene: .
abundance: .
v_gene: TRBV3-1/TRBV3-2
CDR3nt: TGTGCCAGCAGCCCTAGCTTACATACGCAGTATTTT
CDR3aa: CASSPSLHTQYF

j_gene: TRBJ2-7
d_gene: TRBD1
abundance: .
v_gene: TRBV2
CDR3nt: TGTGCCAGCAGGGACAGGGGCCTCTCCTACGAGCAGTACTTC
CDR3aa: CASRDRGLSYEQYF

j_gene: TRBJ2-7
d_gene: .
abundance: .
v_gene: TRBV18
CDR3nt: TGTGCCAGCTCACCACCTTCTAGAGGCGGCTACGAGCAGTACTTC
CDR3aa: CASSPPSRGGYEQYF

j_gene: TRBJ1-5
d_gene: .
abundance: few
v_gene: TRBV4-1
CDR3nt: TGCGCCAGCAGCCGGACAGTAACTCGGGGCAATCAGCCCCAGCATTTT
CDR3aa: CASSRTVTRGNQPQHF

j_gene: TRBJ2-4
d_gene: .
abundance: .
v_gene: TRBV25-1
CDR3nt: TGTGCCAGCAGCCCCAGGGGTTCTACCAAAAACATTCAGTACTTC
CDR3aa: CASSPRGSTKNIQYF

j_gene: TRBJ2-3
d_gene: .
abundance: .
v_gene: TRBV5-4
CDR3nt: TGTGCCAGCAGCTCCACGGGGGGCACAGATACGCAGTATTTT
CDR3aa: CASSSTGGTDTQYF

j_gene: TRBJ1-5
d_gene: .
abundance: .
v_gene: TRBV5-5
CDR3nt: TGTGCCAGCAGCTTCCAGGGTGGCAATCAGCCCCAGCATTTT
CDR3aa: CASSFQGGNQPQHF

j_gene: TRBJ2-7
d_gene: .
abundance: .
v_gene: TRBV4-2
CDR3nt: TGTGCCAGCAGCCGACATACCCGGGACTTTACCTCCTACGAGCAGTACTTC
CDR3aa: CASSRHTRDFTSYEQYF

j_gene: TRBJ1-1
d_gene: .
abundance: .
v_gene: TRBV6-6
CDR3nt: TGTGCCAGCATCCTAGATGGACAGAGCGCCGAAGCTTTCTTT
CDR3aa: CASILDGQSAEAFF

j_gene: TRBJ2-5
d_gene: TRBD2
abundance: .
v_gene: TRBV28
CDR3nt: TGTGCCAGCAGTCCCTCCACTAGCGGGAGCTTTGTTGAGACCCAGTACTTC
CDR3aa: CASSPSTSGSFVETQYF

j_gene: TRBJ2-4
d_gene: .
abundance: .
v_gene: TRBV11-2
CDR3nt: TGTGCCAGCAGCTTAGAGGTCGCGGTCTTAGCCAAAAACATTCAGTACTTC
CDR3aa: CASSLEVAVLAKNIQYF

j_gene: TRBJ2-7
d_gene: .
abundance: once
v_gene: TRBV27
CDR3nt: TGTGCCAGCAGTTTTATCTTCCCTACAGGGCCCAGTCACGAGCAGTACTTC
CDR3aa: CASSFIFPTGPSHEQYF

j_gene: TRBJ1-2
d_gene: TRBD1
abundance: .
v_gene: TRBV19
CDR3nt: TGTGCCAGTAGTCCCAAGGACAGGGGCAGGAGTGGCTACACCTTC
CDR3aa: CASSPKDRGRSGYTF

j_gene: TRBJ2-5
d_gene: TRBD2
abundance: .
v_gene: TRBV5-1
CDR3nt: TGCGCCAGCAGCTCGGGACTAGCGGGATTGAGGGAGACCCAGTACTTC
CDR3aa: CASSSGLAGLRETQYF

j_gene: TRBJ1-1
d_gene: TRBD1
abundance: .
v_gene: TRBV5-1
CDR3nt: TGCGCCAGCAGCCCGGGACAGAGCATCACTGAAGCTTTCTTT
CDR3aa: CASSPGQSITEAFF

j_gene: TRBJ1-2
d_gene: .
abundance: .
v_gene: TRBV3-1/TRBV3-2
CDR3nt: TGTGCCAGCAGCCAAGGGGACATCCAAGGCCCCTATGGCTACACCTTC
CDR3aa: CASSQGDIQGPYGYTF

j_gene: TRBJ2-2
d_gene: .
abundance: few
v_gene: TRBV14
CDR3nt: TGTGCCAGCTGGAGGGGAATGAACACCGGGGAGCTGTTTTTT
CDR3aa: CASWRGMNTGELFF

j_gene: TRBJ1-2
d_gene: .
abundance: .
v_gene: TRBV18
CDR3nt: TGTGCCAGCTCACCACCGGAAGGGGTTGACTATGGCTACACCTTC
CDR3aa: CASSPPEGVDYGYTF

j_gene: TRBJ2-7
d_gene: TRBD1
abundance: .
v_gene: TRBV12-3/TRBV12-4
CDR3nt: TGTGCCAGCAGTGTCGGGACAGCCTACGAGCAGTACTTC
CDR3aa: CASSVGTAYEQYF

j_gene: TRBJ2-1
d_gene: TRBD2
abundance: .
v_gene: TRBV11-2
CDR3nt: TGTGCCAGCAGCCCAAGGACTAGCGGGATATACAATGAGCAGTTCTTC
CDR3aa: CASSPRTSGIYNEQFF

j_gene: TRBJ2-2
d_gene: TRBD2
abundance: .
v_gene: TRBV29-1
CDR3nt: TGCAGCGTTTTTGAGGGAGGGTTCACCGGGGAGCTGTTTTTT
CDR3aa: CSVFEGGFTGELFF

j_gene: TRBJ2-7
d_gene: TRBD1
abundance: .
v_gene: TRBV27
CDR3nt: TGTGCCAGCAGTTCCGACAGGGGGGGATTGCTGAATGGGCAGTACTTC
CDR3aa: CASSSDRGGLLNGQYF

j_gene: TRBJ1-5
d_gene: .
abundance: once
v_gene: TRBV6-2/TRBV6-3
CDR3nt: TGTGCCAGCAGCCCCCCGGGGACTGGCAATCAGCCCCAGCATTTT
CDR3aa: CASSPPGTGNQPQHF

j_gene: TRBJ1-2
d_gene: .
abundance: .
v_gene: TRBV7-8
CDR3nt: TGTGCCAGCAGCCGCACCAGCTATGGCTACACCTTC
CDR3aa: CASSRTSYGYTF

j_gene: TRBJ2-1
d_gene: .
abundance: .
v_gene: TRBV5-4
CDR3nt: TGTGCCAGCAGCGCCCCCGGGATCCCAACCTACAATGAGCAGTTCTTC
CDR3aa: CASSAPGIPTYNEQFF

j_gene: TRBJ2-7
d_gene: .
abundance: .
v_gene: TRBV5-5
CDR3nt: TGTGCCAGCAGCTTGGAGACAGCACCCAGGGAGCAGTACTTC
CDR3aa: CASSLETAPREQYF

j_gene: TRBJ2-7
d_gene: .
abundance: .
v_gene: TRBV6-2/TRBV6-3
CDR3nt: TGTGCCAGCAGTTACTCAGGACACACCTACGAGCAGTACTTC
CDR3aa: CASSYSGHTYEQYF

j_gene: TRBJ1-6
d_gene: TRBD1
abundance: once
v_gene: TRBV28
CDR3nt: TGTGCCAGCAAGGGGACAGGGGTTTATAATTCACCCCTCCACTTT
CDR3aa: CASKGTGVYNSPLHF